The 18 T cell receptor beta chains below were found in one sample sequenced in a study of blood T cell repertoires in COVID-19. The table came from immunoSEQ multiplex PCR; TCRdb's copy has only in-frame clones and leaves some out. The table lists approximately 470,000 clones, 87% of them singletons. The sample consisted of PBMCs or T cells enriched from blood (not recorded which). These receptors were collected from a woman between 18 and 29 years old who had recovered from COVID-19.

Written as DNA, the CDR3 is TGTGCCAGCAGCTCTTACTGGGGACAGGGGGTGCATGAGCAGTTCTTC. Translated: CASSSYWGQGVHEQFF. The V call is TRBV11-2, the J call TRBJ2-1; 11 nucleotides align to TRBD1. Germline CDR1 and CDR2: SGHAT and FQNNGV. This CDR3 region has 16 residues. The V and J ends lost 4 bases and 8 bases, in that order; junction bases with no gene match: 10.

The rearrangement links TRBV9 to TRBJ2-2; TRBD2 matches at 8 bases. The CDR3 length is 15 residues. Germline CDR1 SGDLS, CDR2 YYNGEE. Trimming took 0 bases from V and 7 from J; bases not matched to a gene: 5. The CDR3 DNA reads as TGTGCCAGCAGCGTAGCCGGGGGGGCCGACGGGGAGCTGTTTTTT. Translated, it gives CASSVAGGADGELFF.

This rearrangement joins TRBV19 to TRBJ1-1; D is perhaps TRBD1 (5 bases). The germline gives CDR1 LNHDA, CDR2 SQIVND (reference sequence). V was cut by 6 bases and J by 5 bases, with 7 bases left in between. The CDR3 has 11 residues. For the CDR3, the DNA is TGTGCCAGTAGAGGGGAAACTGAAGCTTTCTTT. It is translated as CASRGETEAFF.

The CDR3 DNA reads TGCGCCAGCAGCTTGGAGGCGGGATATGGCTACACCTTC. Translating it yields CASSLEAGYGYTF. V usage is TRBV5-1 and J usage is TRBJ1-2, with no clear D. The germline V and J ends were trimmed by 0 bases and 5 bases, with 8 bases remaining between them. CDR1 and CDR2 (germline): SGHRS, YFSETQ. This CDR3 has 13 amino acids.

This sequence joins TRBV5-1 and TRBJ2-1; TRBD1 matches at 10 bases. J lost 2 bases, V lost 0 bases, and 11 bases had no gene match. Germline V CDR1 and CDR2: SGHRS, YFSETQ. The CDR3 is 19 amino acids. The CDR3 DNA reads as TGCGCCAGCAGCTTGGCCAGAATGAAGGGACAGGGGACCTACAATGAGCAGTTCTTC. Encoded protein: CASSLARMKGQGTYNEQFF.

The CDR3 protein is CASSFEEDTQYF. In DNA, the CDR3 is TGTGCCAGCAGCTTTGAGGAAGATACGCAGTATTTT. The chain recombines TRBV7-9 with TRBJ2-3, with D unresolved. Germline V gives CDR1 SEHNR, CDR2 FQNEAQ (reference sequence). V was cut by 3 bases and J by 5 bases, with 6 bases left in between. This CDR3 is built from 12 residues.

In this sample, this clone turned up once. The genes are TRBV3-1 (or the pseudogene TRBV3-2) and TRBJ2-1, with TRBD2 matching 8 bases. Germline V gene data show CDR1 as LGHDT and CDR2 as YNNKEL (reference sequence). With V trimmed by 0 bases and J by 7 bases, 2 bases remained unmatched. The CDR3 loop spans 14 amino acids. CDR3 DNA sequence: TGTGCCAGCAGCCAAGACGGGGGGGATAATGAGCAGTTCTTC. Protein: CASSQDGGDNEQFF.

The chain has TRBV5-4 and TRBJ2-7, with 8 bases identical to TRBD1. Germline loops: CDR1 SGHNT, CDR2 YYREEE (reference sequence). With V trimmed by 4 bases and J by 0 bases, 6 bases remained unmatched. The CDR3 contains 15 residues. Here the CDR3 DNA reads TGTGCCAGCAGCCCCCCGGGACAGGCCTCCTACGAGCAGTACTTC. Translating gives CASSPPGQASYEQYF. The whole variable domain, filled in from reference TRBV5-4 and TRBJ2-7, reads ETGVTQSPTHLIKTRGQQVTLRCSSQSGHNTVSWYQQALGQGPQFIFQYYREEENGRGNFPPRFSGLQFPNYSSELNVNALELDDSALYLCASSPPGQASYEQYFGPGTRLTVT.

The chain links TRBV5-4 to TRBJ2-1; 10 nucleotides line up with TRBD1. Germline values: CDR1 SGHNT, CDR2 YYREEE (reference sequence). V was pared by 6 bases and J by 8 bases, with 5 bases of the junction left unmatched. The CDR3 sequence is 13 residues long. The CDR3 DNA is TGTGCCAGCATCCTCGGGACAGGGGATGAGCAGTTCTTC. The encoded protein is CASILGTGDEQFF.

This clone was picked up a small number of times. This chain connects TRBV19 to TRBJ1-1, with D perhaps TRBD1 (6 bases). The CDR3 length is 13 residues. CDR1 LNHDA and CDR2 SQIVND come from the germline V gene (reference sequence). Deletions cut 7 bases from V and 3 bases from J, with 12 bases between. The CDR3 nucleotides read TGTGCCAGTAAGGGCGGGGGGCACACTGAAGCTTTCTTT. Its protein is CASKGGGHTEAFF.

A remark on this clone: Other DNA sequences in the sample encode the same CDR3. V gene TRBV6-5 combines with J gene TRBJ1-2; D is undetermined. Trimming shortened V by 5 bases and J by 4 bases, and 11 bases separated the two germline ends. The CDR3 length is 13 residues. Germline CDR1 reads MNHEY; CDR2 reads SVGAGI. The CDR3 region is CASSIEGGYGYTF. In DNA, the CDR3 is TGTGCCAGCAGTATCGAGGGAGGCTATGGCTACACCTTC.

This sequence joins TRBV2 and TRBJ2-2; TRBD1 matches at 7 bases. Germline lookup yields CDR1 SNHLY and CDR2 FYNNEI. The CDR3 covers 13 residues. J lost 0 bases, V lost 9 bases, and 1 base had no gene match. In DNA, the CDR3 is TGTGCCAGAGGGACAGCGAACACCGGGGAGCTGTTTTTT. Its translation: CARGTANTGELFF. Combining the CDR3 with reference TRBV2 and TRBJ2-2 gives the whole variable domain EPEVTQTPSHQVTQMGQEVILRCVPISNHLYFYWYRQILGQKVEFLVSFYNNEISEKSEIFDDQFSVERPDGSNFTLKIRSTKLEDSAMYFCARGTANTGELFFGEGSRLTVL.

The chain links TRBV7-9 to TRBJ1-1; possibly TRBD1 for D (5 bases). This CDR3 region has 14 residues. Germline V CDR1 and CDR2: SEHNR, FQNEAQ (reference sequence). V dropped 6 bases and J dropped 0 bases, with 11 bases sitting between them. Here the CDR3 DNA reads TGTGCCAGCAGGGCGGGGGTCATGAACACTGAAGCTTTCTTT. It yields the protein CASRAGVMNTEAFF.

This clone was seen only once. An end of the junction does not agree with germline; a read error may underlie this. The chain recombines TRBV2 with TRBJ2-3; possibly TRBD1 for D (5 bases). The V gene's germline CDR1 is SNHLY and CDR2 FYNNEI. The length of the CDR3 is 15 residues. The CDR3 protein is CASREGRGSADTQYF. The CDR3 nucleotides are TGTGCCAGCAGGGAAGGAAGGGGCAGCGCAGATACGCAGTATTTT.

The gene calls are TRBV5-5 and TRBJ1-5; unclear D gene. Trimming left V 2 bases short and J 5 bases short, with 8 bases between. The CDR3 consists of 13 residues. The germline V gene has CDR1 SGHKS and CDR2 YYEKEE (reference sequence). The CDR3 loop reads CASSFQADQPQHF. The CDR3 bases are TGTGCCAGCAGCTTCCAGGCCGATCAGCCCCAGCATTTT.

CDR3 residues: CAWSEGSGQPQHF. The CDR3 coding sequence is TGTGCCTGGAGTGAAGGGTCGGGACAGCCCCAGCATTTT. This chain connects TRBV30 to TRBJ1-5; no definite D call. There are 13 residues in the CDR3. V lost 1 base to trimming and J lost 7 bases, with 11 bases between them. Germline V gives CDR1 GTSNPN, CDR2 SVGIG (reference sequence).

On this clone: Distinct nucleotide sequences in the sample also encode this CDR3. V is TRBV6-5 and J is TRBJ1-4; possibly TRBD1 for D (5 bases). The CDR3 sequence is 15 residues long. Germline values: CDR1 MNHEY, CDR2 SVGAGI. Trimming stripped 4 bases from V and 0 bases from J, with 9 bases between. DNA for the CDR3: TGTGCCAGCAGTTCTGACAGATCAACTAATGAAAAACTGTTTTTT. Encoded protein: CASSSDRSTNEKLFF.

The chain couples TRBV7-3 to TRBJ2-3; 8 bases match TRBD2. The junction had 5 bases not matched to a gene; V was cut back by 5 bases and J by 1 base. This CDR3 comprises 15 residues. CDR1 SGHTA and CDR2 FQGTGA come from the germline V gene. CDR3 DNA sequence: TGTGCCAGCAGCCCCACCGGGGGGGGCACAGATACGCAGTATTTT. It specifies CASSPTGGGTDTQYF.